The 15 T cell receptor beta chains listed next were all sequenced from one sample in a study of blood T cell repertoires in COVID-19. TCRdb's table, derived via immunoSEQ multiplex PCR, lists solely in-frame clones and lacks some. The table has about 150,000 clones, 83% seen once. The sample was peripheral blood. Every receptor here comes from a woman aged 55-70 years with COVID-19, enrolled during active disease.

The rearrangement joins TRBV6-5 to TRBJ1-2; 12 positions match TRBD1. Germline CDR1 is MNHEY and CDR2 is SVGAGI. The CDR3 runs 15 residues. With V trimmed by 6 bases and J by 2 bases, 4 bases remained unmatched. CDR3 in amino acids: CASRVGTGGNYGYTF. The CDR3 DNA is TGTGCCAGCAGAGTTGGGACAGGGGGCAACTATGGCTACACCTTC.

The rearrangement links TRBV6-5 to TRBJ1-2, with 8 bases that match TRBD1. Germline V lookup: CDR1 MNHEY, CDR2 SVGAGI. J was trimmed by 5 bases and V by 10 bases; bases with no gene match: 9. This CDR3 comprises 13 residues. In DNA form, the CDR3 reads TGTGCCACCAAGGACAGGGTAGGGTATGGCTACACCTTC. Its translation: CATKDRVGYGYTF.

The chain has TRBV5-1 and TRBJ1-1, with D uncertain. Germline V gene sequence: CDR1 SGHRS, CDR2 YFSETQ. The CDR3 sequence is 12 residues long. Trimming took 5 bases from V and 4 from J, leaving 9 bases between them. CDR3 coding DNA: TGCGCCAGCAGTAATGGGCCCACTGAAGCTTTCTTT. Protein sequence: CASSNGPTEAFF.

The chain recombines TRBV11-2 with TRBJ1-3, with D hard to call. The V end was cut by 6 bases, the J end by 0 bases, with 15 bases between. Germline values: CDR1 SGHAT, CDR2 FQNNGV. There are 16 residues in the CDR3. The CDR3 spells CASRTDPGFSGNTIYF. DNA of the CDR3: TGTGCCAGCAGGACTGATCCCGGTTTCTCTGGAAACACCATATATTTT. The full variable domain, with the rest looked up from reference TRBV11-2 and TRBJ1-3, is EAGVAQSPRYKIIEKRQSVAFWCNPISGHATLYWYQQILGQGPKLLIQFQNNGVVDDSQLPKDRFSAERLKGVDSTLKIQPAKLEDSAVYLCASRTDPGFSGNTIYFGEGSWLTVV.

The chain is built from TRBV19 and TRBJ2-2; 10 nucleotides match TRBD1. CDR1 is LNHDA, CDR2 SQIVND, per germline (reference sequence). V lost 7 bases and J lost 4; bases outside the gene matches: 3. The CDR3 spans 14 residues. Written as DNA, the CDR3 is TGTGCCAGTAACCGGGACAGGGGCACCGGGGAGCTGTTTTTT. Translated: CASNRDRGTGELFF.

This clone was recorded a few times. The chain links TRBV3-1 (or the pseudogene TRBV3-2) to TRBJ1-2; 9 bases are shared with TRBD1. V gave up 4 bases and J gave up 6 bases; unmatched junction bases: 12. The V gene's germline CDR1 is LGHDT and CDR2 YNNKEL (reference sequence). CDR3 size: 16 residues. The CDR3 loop reads CASSRGQGPFLDGYTF. The DNA for the CDR3 is TGTGCCAGCAGCCGGGGACAGGGACCTTTTCTTGATGGCTACACCTTC.

With respect to this clone: Relative to the germline gene, one junction end is altered; a read error may explain this. This chain uses TRBV7-7 with TRBJ2-1; 7 bases are a match to TRBD2. The CDR3 is 16 amino acids. From germline, CDR1 is SSHAT and CDR2 FNYEAQ (reference sequence). The CDR3 DNA reads TGTGCTAGCAGCTTAGGAGTGGGGGGGACCTACAATGAGCAGTTCTTC. It codes for CASSLGVGGTYNEQFF. The whole variable domain, filled in from reference TRBV7-7 and TRBJ2-1, reads GAGVSQSPRYKVTKRGQDVTLRCDPISSHATLYWYQQALGQGPEFLTYFNYEAQPDKSGLPSDRFSAERPEGSISTLTIQRTEQRDSAMYRCASSLGVGGTYNEQFFGPGTRLTVL.

This clone was observed a single time. The genes are TRBV9 and TRBJ2-3; 9 nucleotides line up with TRBD2. CDR1 and CDR2 from the germline V gene are SGDLS and YYNGEE. The CDR3 is 18 amino acids. Trimming removed 3 bases from V and 5 bases from J; junction bases left unmatched: 16. The CDR3 DNA reads as TGTGCCAGCAGCGCCCCTAGCGGGGCGGCCCTCGTCGAAGATACGCAGTATTTT. This translates into CASSAPSGAALVEDTQYF.

The chain uses TRBV6-1 and TRBJ2-7; TRBD1 matches at 9 bases. Germline CDR1 is MNHNS and CDR2 is SASEGT. The CDR3 spans 15 residues. V was pared by 2 bases and J by 2 bases, with 4 bases of the junction left unmatched. CDR3 amino acids: CASSERQGGPYEQYV. The CDR3 DNA reads TGTGCCAGCAGTGAACGACAGGGGGGCCCCTACGAGCAGTACGTC.

CDR3 in amino acids: CASSTTQGDEQFF. CDR3 in DNA: TGTGCCAGCAGCACTACACAGGGCGATGAGCAGTTCTTC. The V gene is TRBV7-8, the J gene TRBJ2-1; maybe TRBD1 (6 bases). Germline CDR1 SGHVS, CDR2 FQNEAQ. CDR3 length equals 13 residues. Trimming removed 5 bases at V and 8 bases at J, with 13 bases between.

The J gene is TRBJ1-6, the V gene TRBV18; D is ambiguous. The V end was cut by 2 bases, the J end by 8 bases, with 7 bases between. Germline CDR1 is KGHSH and CDR2 is LQKENI. This CDR3 is built from 13 residues. The DNA for the CDR3 is TGTGCCAGCTCACCAGGTCGAGATTCACCCCTCCACTTT. It codes for CASSPGRDSPLHF.

V is TRBV27 and J is TRBJ2-4; the D is unclear. Germline assignment: CDR1 MNHEY and CDR2 SMNVEV (reference sequence). CDR3 size: 13 residues. Trimming left V 4 bases short and J 5 bases short, with 9 bases between. The CDR3 DNA reads TGTGCCAGCAGTTACTTAAATGAAAACATTCAGTACTTC. This gives the protein CASSYLNENIQYF.

This chain connects TRBV6-5 to TRBJ2-1, with D perhaps matching TRBD2 (5 bases). Germline CDR1 and CDR2: MNHEY and SVGAGI. The germline V and J ends were trimmed by 0 bases and 5 bases, with 11 bases remaining between them. The CDR3 is 15 residues long. CDR3 sequence: CASSYSNGLDNEQFF. The CDR3 nucleotides read TGTGCCAGCAGTTACTCCAATGGACTCGACAATGAGCAGTTCTTC.

This chain links TRBV5-1 with TRBJ2-5, with 8 bases lining up with TRBD2. The CDR3 is 14 amino acids. V dropped 3 bases and J dropped 4; count of bases not matched to a gene: 5. CDR1 is SGHRS and CDR2 is YFSETQ in the germline V gene. CDR3 amino acids: CASSYSGTGETQYF. The CDR3 DNA is TGCGCCAGCAGCTATAGCGGGACCGGAGAGACCCAGTACTTC.

The chain links TRBV3-1 (or the pseudogene TRBV3-2) to TRBJ2-3; 8 bases map to TRBD1. Germline assignment: CDR1 LGHDT and CDR2 YNNKEL (reference sequence). Trimming removed 3 bases from V and 4 bases from J; junction bases left unmatched: 6. The CDR3 length is 15 residues. The CDR3 nucleotides are TGTGCCAGCAGCCAGAGACAGGGGTACGCAGATACGCAGTATTTT. Residues: CASSQRQGYADTQYF.